This T cell receptor (beta chain) came from a study of control samples from healthy donors and cancer patients. The data were produced by immunoSEQ multiplex PCR, yet TCRdb's version contains in-frame clones alone and is incomplete. The table records about 130,000 clones, 90% to 95% of them present only once. The CDR3 consists of 16 residues. V was clipped by 1 base and J by 8 bases, with 19 bases between them. CDR1 is LGHNA and CDR2 is YSLEER in the germline V gene. This TCR derives from a man aged 50-60 years with head and neck cancer. The V gene is TRBV4-3, the J gene TRBJ2-3; D is unresolved. The specimen sequenced was PBMCs. The DNA of the CDR3 is TGCGCCAGCAGCCAAGCTCTTTCCAAACGGGTTAGTACGCAGTATTTT. Its translation: CASSQALSKRVSTQYF.